This T cell receptor (beta chain) was observed in a study of blood T cell repertoires in COVID-19. At the level of the study: The samples span acute and convalescent COVID-19 from the United States, Italy and Spain.

Original methodology: By means of reference gene primer amplification, nucleated cell counts were estimated. Profiling relied on immunoSEQ multiplex PCR, and the TCRdb table lists in-frame clones only, not all of them. For V, J and clone size, that table is used; D and trimming come from the DNA. The sample gives some 300,000 clones, nearly 90% of which show up once; roughly 1.9% is in the top ten. The ends were cut back, 5 bases at V and 10 bases at J, with 15 bases in the middle. CDR1 and CDR2 (germline): MNHEY, SMNVEV (reference sequence). The CDR3 spans 13 residues. Patients of the Seattle cohort, enrolled during active infection, were followed longitudinally. This clone was picked up one time.

The receptor was isolated from a woman under 40 with COVID-19, enrolled during active disease. The chain has TRBV27 and TRBJ2-1, with D perhaps TRBD1 (6 bases). Sequencing was done on a sample of peripheral blood. In DNA form, the CDR3 reads TGTGCCAGCAGTCCCCAGGGGAGATGGGAGCAGTTCTTC. Its translation: CASSPQGRWEQFF.